The entry that follows covers one T cell receptor beta chain sequence. Antigen: not known. Next came a second PCR, run for about 7 to 12 cycles, which used a sample-barcoded 5' primer along with a J-beta primer mix. With 12 random nucleotides, a template-switch adaptor tagged each individual cDNA molecule. Each CDR3 protein gets one entry after TCRdb re-called the 5' RACE reads with MiXCR. Of approximately 800,000 distinct CDR3 sequences listed, 58% were seen once; the top ten hold roughly 22%. They isolated at least 6.5 million PBMCs from each sample. The entry originates in a study of blood T cells in healthy people across ages. Study observations and caveats: TCR beta diversity, measured per million T cells, fell in a roughly linear way with age. Donors of long life had a larger count of naive CD4+ cells and greater diversity than aged donors.

CDR3 length equals 10 residues. Trimming removed 5 bases at V and 14 bases at J, with 13 bases between. Germline CDR1 is DFQATT and CDR2 is SNEGSKA (reference sequence). Material for sequencing was blood. This receptor was taken from a man between 25 and 39 years old in good health. The rearrangement links TRBV20-1 to TRBJ2-1; possibly TRBD1 or TRBD2 for D (5 bases each). This chain's CDR3 is CSAGRDQKFF. The CDR3 DNA follows: TGCAGTGCTGGCCGGGACCAGAAGTTCTTC.